These 9 T cell receptor beta chains originate from one sample sequenced in a study of beta chain features in type 1 diabetes. cDNA synthesis used the whole RNA isolate, giving expressed TCRB sequences. Clones were sequenced by immunoSEQ multiplex PCR, and TCRdb holds only the in-frame ones, with some missing. The sample yields about 150,000 clones, approximately 7.9% seen once. Study findings and constraints: Type 1 diabetes patients had TCRB CDR3s that were shorter (moderately but significantly so) in all four CD4+ subsets.

Their target antigens are unknown. What was sequenced was central memory CD4+ T cells from blood. Receptors originate from a man between 18 and 29 years old with type 1 diabetes.

This clone appeared a few times. V gene TRBV10-3 combines with J gene TRBJ2-5; the match to TRBD1 covers 9 bases. The CDR3 contains 14 residues. With V trimmed by 5 bases and J by 5 bases, 6 bases remained unmatched. Germline CDR1 is ENHRY and CDR2 is SYGVKD. CDR3 loop: CAISPQGQGETQYF. The CDR3, as DNA: TGTGCCATCAGTCCCCAGGGACAGGGCGAGACCCAGTACTTC.

V is TRBV29-1 and J is TRBJ2-5, with 10 nucleotides matching TRBD2. Germline V gene data show CDR1 as SQVTM and CDR2 as ANQGSEA. The CDR3 is made up of 17 amino acids. Here the CDR3 DNA reads TGCAGGTTTGTTCCCCTAGCGGGAGAGTGTCGTTCGGAGACCCAGTACTTC. Its translation: CRFVPLAGECRSETQYF.

The chain combines TRBV5-1 with TRBJ2-7, with a possible D match to TRBD1 (5 bases). The V end lost 2 bases, the J end lost 5 bases, and 8 bases lay between the germline ends. The CDR3 runs 12 residues. Per germline, CDR1 SGHRS and CDR2 YFSETQ. CDR3 residues: CASSLQENEQYF. In DNA form, the CDR3 reads TGCGCCAGCAGCTTACAGGAGAACGAGCAGTACTTC. The whole variable domain, remainder taken from reference TRBV5-1 and TRBJ2-7, is KAGVTQTPRYLIKTRGQQVTLSCSPISGHRSVSWYQQTPGQGLQFLFEYFSETQRNKGNFPGRFSGRQFSNSRSEMNVSTLELGDSALYLCASSLQENEQYFGPGTRLTVT.

The genes are TRBV30 and TRBJ2-1, with TRBD2 matching over 11 bases. The trim removed 3 bases at V and 1 base at J, leaving 5 bases unmatched. CDR1 and CDR2 (germline): GTSNPN, SVGIG (reference sequence). The CDR3 is made up of 16 amino acids. The CDR3 coding sequence is TGTGCCTGGAGGACACCTAGCGGGGGGTCCTACAATGAGCAGTTCTTC. This encodes CAWRTPSGGSYNEQFF.

This clone was picked up a small number of times. The V call is TRBV4-1, the J call TRBJ2-1; 7 bases agree with TRBD2. CDR1 and CDR2 from the germline V gene are MGHRA and YSYEKL. V was pared by 1 base and J by 4 bases, with 16 bases of the junction left unmatched. This CDR3 is 19 amino acids long. CDR3 coding DNA: TGCGCCAGCAGCCAAGGAGCCGTTAGCGGGCGTAAAATATACAATGAGCAGTTCTTC. Residues: CASSQGAVSGRKIYNEQFF.

A few counts support this clone. This chain connects TRBV6-5 to TRBJ1-4, with D unresolved. From germline, CDR1 is MNHEY and CDR2 SVGAGI. The CDR3 runs to 14 residues. The V end lost 2 bases, the J end lost 3 bases, and 7 bases lay between the germline ends. CDR3 in DNA: TGTGCCAGCAGTTACCTGCAGGCTAATGAAAAACTGTTTTTT. This translates into CASSYLQANEKLFF.

This chain uses TRBV13 with TRBJ2-5; 7 nucleotides align to TRBD2. Per the germline V gene, CDR1 is PRHDT and CDR2 is FYEKMQ (reference sequence). V lost 3 bases and J lost 6; bases outside the gene matches: 13. CDR3 length: 16 residues. The CDR3 sequence: CASSFNGMGLRKTQYF. CDR3 nucleotide sequence: TGTGCCAGCAGCTTCAACGGCATGGGACTACGCAAGACCCAGTACTTC.

The V and J genes are TRBV30 and TRBJ1-1; a weak D match, TRBD1 (5 bases). V was shortened by 3 bases and J by 1 base, with 9 bases between the two germline ends. Germline CDR1 is GTSNPN and CDR2 is SVGIG (reference sequence). The CDR3 sequence is 13 residues long. CDR3 coding DNA: TGTGCCTGGAGGCTTGGACAGAACACTGAAGCTTTCTTT. The encoded protein is CAWRLGQNTEAFF. Complete variable domain (other parts from reference TRBV30 and TRBJ1-1): SQTIHQWPATLVQPVGSPLSLECTVEGTSNPNLYWYRQAAGRGLQLLFYSVGIGQISSEVPQNLSASRPQDRQFILSSKKLLLSDSGFYLCAWRLGQNTEAFFGQGTRLTVV.

The sample holds a few counts of this clone. This sequence joins TRBV28 and TRBJ2-4, with D possibly TRBD2 on 7 matching bases. Per the germline V gene, CDR1 is MDHEN and CDR2 is SYDVKM. V lost 2 bases to trimming and J lost 0 bases, with 8 bases between them. The CDR3 sequence is 15 residues long. CDR3 in amino acids: CASSLGGAAKNIQYF. DNA of the CDR3: TGTGCCAGCAGTTTAGGGGGGGCAGCCAAAAACATTCAGTACTTC.